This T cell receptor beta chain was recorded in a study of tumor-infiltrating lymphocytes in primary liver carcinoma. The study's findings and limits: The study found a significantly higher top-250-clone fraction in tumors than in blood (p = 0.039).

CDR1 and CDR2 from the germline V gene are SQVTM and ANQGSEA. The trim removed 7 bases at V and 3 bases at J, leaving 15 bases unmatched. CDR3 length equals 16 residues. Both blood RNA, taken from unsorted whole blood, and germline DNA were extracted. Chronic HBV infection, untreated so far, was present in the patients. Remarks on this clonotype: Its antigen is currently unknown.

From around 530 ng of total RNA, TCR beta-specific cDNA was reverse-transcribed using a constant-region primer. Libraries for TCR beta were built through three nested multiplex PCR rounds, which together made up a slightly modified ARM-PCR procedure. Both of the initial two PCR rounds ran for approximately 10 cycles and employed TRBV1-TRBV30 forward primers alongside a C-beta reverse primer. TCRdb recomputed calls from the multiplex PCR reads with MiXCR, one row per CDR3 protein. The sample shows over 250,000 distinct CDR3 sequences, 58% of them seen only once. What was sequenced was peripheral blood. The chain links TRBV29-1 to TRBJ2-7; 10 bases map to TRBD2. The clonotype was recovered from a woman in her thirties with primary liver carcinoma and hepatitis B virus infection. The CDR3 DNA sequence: TGCAGCGCGAGGACCCGGACTAGCGGATTGTACTACGAGCAGTACTTC. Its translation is CSARTRTSGLYYEQYF.